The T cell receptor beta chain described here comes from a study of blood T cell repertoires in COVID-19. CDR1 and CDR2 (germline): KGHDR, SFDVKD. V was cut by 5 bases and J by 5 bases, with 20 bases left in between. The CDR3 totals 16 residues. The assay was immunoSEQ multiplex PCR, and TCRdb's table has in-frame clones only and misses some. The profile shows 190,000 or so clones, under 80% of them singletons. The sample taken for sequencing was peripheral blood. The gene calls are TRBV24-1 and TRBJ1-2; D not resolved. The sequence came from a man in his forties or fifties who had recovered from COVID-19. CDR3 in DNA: TGTGCCACCAGTGGGGCTTCCGGGGAGGAAGATTATGGCTACACCTTC. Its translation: CATSGASGEEDYGYTF.